Following are 12 T cell receptor beta chains from one sample sequenced in a study of blood T cell repertoires in COVID-19. Generated by immunoSEQ multiplex PCR, the TCRdb table keeps only in-frame clones and is missing some. The sample has roughly 100,000 clones; about 88% are singletons. Source material: peripheral blood. All receptors derive from a woman older than 75 with acute or convalescent COVID-19.

This clone was observed a single time. This chain joins TRBV18 and TRBJ2-2, with 8 bases fitting TRBD1. The CDR3 sequence is 15 residues long. The junction had 3 bases not matched to a gene; V was cut back by 2 bases and J by 4 bases. Germline CDR1 reads KGHSH; CDR2 reads LQKENI. The DNA of the CDR3 is TGTGCCAGCTCACCAGACAGGGGAGGCACCGGGGAGCTGTTTTTT. Encoded protein: CASSPDRGGTGELFF.

V and J are TRBV2 and TRBJ2-7; 7 bases fit TRBD1. J lost 5 bases, V lost 6 bases, and 16 bases had no gene match. The CDR3 covers 16 residues. Germline V gene data show CDR1 as SNHLY and CDR2 as FYNNEI. CDR3 loop: CASSAFLGQVEDEQYF. The CDR3 nucleotides are TGTGCCAGCAGCGCCTTTTTAGGACAGGTGGAGGACGAGCAGTACTTC.

This clone appeared a few times. This chain uses TRBV12-3 or TRBV12-4 with TRBJ1-1; no clear D. There are 13 residues in the CDR3. V lost 5 bases and J lost 1, with 8 bases in between. CDR3 protein: CASSNSWNTEAFF. CDR3 nucleotide sequence: TGTGCCAGCAGTAATAGCTGGAACACTGAAGCTTTCTTT.

The rearrangement links TRBV5-4 to TRBJ1-5; D is unresolved. Deletions cut 0 bases from V and 7 bases from J, with 14 bases between. Germline CDR1 is SGHNT and CDR2 is YYREEE (reference sequence). This CDR3 comprises 15 residues. The CDR3 is CASSLDRGSVQPQHF. The CDR3 DNA sequence: TGTGCCAGCAGCTTGGATCGCGGCAGTGTCCAGCCCCAGCATTTT.

V usage is TRBV27 and J usage is TRBJ1-6; 7 nucleotides align to TRBD1. The CDR3 length is 14 residues. The junction had 7 bases not matched to a gene; V was cut back by 6 bases and J by 8 bases. The germline gives CDR1 MNHEY, CDR2 SMNVEV (reference sequence). The CDR3 DNA reads TGTGCCAGCAGGGTGGGACAGCCTTATTCACCCCTCCACTTT. Its translation is CASRVGQPYSPLHF.

This chain uses TRBV23-1 with TRBJ1-5; 7 bases line up with TRBD1. TRBV23-1 is classed as an ORF, of uncertain function. The CDR3 is made up of 15 amino acids. V was clipped by 2 bases and J by 6 bases; unmatched bases: 7. The CDR3 loop reads CASSQRDRVGQPQHF. The CDR3 coding sequence is TGCGCCAGCAGTCAACGCGACAGGGTCGGTCAGCCCCAGCATTTT.

This chain joins TRBV9 and TRBJ2-2; possibly TRBD1 for D (5 bases). The CDR3 has 15 residues. The V end lost 2 bases, the J end lost 1 base, and 9 bases lay between the germline ends. Germline values: CDR1 SGDLS, CDR2 YYNGEE. The CDR3 protein is CASSVREKNTGELFF. The CDR3 DNA sequence: TGTGCCAGCAGCGTCAGGGAAAAGAACACCGGGGAGCTGTTTTTT.

The V gene is TRBV2, the J gene TRBJ1-5; D gene ambiguous. The V end lost 6 bases, the J end lost 7 bases, and 13 bases lay between the germline ends. Germline CDR1 reads SNHLY; CDR2 reads FYNNEI. This CDR3 comprises 13 residues. In DNA, the CDR3 is TGTGCCAGCAGGGGTGCAGACTTCCAGCCCCAGCATTTT. Encoded protein: CASRGADFQPQHF.

J is TRBJ1-6 and V is TRBV30; no clear D. The length of the CDR3 is 15 residues. V lost 3 bases and J lost 0, with 9 bases in between. Germline V lookup: CDR1 GTSNPN, CDR2 SVGIG (reference sequence). CDR3 sequence (DNA): TGTGCCTGGAGACAACGGGACTCCTATAATTCACCCCTCCACTTT. Translation gives CAWRQRDSYNSPLHF.

The chain employs TRBV5-1 and TRBJ2-7, with 9 bases that match TRBD2. CDR1 SGHRS and CDR2 YFSETQ come from the germline V gene. The V and J ends lost 4 bases and 2 bases, in that order; junction bases with no gene match: 10. This CDR3 has 16 residues. This chain's CDR3 is CASSPRPAGGTYEQYF. For the CDR3, the DNA is TGCGCCAGCAGCCCCCGGCCAGCGGGGGGAACCTACGAGCAGTACTTC.

The genes are TRBV3-1 (or the pseudogene TRBV3-2) and TRBJ1-2; perhaps TRBD1 as D (5 bases). The CDR3 spans 16 residues. Germline values: CDR1 LGHDT, CDR2 YNNKEL (reference sequence). V lost 4 bases and J 0 bases, leaving 15 bases between the germline ends. This CDR3 is CASSPRQGNTNYGYTF. The CDR3 nucleotides read TGTGCCAGCAGCCCAAGGCAGGGAAACACTAACTATGGCTACACCTTC.

The chain joins TRBV7-6 to TRBJ2-1; tentatively, D is TRBD2 (6 bases). The CDR3 totals 15 residues. The germline CDR1 and CDR2 sequences are SGHVS and FNYEAQ. V lost 5 bases to trimming and J lost 6 bases, with 17 bases between them. The CDR3 sequence: CASSRGVAATNEQFF. The CDR3 DNA sequence: TGTGCCAGCAGCCGCGGGGTAGCGGCGACCAATGAGCAGTTCTTC.